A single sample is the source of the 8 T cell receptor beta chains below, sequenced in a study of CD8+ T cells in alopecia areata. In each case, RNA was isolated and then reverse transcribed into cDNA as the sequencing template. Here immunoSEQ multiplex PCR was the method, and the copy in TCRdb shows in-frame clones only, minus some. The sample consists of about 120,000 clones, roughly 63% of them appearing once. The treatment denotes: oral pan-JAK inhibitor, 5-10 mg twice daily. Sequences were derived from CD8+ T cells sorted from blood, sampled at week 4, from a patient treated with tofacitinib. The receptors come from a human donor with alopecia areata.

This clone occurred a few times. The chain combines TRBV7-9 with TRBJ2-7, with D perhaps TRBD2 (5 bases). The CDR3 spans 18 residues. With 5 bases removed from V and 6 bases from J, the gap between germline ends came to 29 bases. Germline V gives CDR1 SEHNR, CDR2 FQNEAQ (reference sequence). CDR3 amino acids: CASSLINLPPANRGEQYF. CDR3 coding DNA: TGTGCCAGCAGCCTAATAAATCTACCTCCGGCGAACCGGGGCGAGCAGTACTTC.

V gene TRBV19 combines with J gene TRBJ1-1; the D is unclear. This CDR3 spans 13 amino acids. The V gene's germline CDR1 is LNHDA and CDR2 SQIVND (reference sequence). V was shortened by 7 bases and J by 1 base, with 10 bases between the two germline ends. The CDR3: CASKVPPNTEAFF. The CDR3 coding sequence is TGTGCCAGTAAGGTTCCTCCGAACACTGAAGCTTTCTTT.

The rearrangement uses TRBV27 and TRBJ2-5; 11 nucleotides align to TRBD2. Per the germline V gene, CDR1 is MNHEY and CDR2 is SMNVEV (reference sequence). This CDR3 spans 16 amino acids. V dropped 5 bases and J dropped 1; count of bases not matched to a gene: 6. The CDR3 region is CASSPILAGVQETQYF. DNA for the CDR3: TGTGCCAGCAGTCCTATACTAGCGGGGGTCCAAGAGACCCAGTACTTC.

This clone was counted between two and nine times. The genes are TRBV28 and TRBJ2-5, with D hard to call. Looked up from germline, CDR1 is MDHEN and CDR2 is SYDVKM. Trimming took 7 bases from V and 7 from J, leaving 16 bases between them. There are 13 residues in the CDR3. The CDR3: CASNWAPEGTQYF. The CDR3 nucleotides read TGTGCCAGCAACTGGGCTCCTGAAGGGACCCAGTACTTC.

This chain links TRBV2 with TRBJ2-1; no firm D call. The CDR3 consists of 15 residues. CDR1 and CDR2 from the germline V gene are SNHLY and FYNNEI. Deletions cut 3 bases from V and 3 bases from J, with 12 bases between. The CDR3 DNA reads TGTGCCAGCAGTGAGGTCGGAAACCACTACAATGAGCAGTTCTTC. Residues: CASSEVGNHYNEQFF.

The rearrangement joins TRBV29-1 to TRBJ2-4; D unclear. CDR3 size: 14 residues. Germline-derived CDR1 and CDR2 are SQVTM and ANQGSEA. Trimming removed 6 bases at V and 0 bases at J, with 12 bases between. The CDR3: CSVPHPGAKNIQYF. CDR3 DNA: TGCAGCGTCCCCCACCCGGGAGCCAAAAACATTCAGTACTTC. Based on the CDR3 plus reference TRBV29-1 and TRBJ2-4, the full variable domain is SAVISQKPSRDICQRGTSLTIQCQVDSQVTMMFWYRQQPGQSLTLIATANQGSEATYESGFVIDKFPISRPNLTFSTLTVSNMSPEDSSIYLCSVPHPGAKNIQYFGAGTRLSVL.

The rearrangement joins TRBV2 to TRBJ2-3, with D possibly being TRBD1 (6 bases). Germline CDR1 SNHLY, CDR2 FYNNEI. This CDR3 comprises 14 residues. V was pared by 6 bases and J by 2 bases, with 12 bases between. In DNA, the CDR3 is TGTGCCAGCAGGACAATGGGACACACAGATACGCAGTATTTT. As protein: CASRTMGHTDTQYF.

CDR3 sequence: CASSQDLGVAEAFF. CDR3 nucleotides: TGCGCCAGCAGCCAAGATTTGGGGGTCGCTGAAGCTTTCTTT. V and J are TRBV4-3 and TRBJ1-1; D might be TRBD1 (5 bases). CDR3 length: 14 amino acids. CDR1 is LGHNA, CDR2 YSLEER, per germline. V dropped 0 bases and J dropped 6 bases, with 11 bases sitting between them.